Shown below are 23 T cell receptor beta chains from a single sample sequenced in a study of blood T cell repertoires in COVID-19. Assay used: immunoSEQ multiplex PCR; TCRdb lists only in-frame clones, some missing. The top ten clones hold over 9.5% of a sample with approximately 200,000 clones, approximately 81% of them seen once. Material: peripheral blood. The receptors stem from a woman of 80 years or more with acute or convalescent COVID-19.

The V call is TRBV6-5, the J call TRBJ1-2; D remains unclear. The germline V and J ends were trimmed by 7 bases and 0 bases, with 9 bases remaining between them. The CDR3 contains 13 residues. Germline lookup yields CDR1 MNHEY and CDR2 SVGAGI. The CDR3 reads CASIGITNYGYTF. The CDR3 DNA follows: TGTGCCAGCATTGGCATCACTAACTATGGCTACACCTTC.

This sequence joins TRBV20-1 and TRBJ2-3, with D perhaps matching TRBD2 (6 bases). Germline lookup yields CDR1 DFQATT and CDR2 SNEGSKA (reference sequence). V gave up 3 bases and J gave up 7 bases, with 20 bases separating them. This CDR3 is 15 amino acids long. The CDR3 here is CSASSGGEVRYTQYF. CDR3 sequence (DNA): TGCAGTGCTAGTTCGGGTGGGGAGGTTCGATATACGCAGTATTTT.

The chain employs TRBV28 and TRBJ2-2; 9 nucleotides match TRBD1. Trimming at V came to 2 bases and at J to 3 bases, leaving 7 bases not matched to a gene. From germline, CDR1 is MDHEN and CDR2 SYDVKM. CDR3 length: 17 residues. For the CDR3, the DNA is TGTGCCAGCAGTTTAGTCGGGGGACAGGGTCACACCGGGGAGCTGTTTTTT. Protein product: CASSLVGGQGHTGELFF.

CDR3 protein: CAWSGAGDMKFF. The CDR3 DNA reads as TGTGCCTGGAGTGGGGCGGGGGACATGAAGTTCTTC. The gene calls are TRBV30 and TRBJ2-1; D possibly corresponds to TRBD2 (7 bases). Per germline, CDR1 GTSNPN and CDR2 SVGIG (reference sequence). This CDR3 is 12 amino acids long. The V end was cut by 1 base, the J end by 14 bases, with 15 bases between.

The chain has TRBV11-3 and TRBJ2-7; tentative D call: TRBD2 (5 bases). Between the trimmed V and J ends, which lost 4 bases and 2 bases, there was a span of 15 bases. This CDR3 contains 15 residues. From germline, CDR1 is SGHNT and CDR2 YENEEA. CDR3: CASSSRASGTYEQYF. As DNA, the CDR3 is TGTGCCAGCAGCTCGAGGGCGTCGGGGACCTACGAGCAGTACTTC.

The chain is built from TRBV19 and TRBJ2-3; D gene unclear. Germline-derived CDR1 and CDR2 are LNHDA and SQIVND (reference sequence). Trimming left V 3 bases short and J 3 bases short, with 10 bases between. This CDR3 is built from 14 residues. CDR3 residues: CASSITQTTDTQYF. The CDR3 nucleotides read TGTGCCAGTAGTATCACCCAGACTACAGATACGCAGTATTTT.

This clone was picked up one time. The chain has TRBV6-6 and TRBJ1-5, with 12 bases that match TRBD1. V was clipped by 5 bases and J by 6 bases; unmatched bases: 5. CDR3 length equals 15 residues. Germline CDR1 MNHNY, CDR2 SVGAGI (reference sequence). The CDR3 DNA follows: TGTGCCAGCAGTCCGGGACAGGGGGCAATTCAGCCCCAGCATTTT. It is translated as CASSPGQGAIQPQHF.

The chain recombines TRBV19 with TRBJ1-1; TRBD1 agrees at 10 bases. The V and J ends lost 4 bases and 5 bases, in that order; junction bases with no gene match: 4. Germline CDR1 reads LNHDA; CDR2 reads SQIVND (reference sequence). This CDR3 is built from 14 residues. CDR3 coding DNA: TGTGCCAGTAGTACGCGGGACAGGGGAACTGAAGCTTTCTTT. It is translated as CASSTRDRGTEAFF.

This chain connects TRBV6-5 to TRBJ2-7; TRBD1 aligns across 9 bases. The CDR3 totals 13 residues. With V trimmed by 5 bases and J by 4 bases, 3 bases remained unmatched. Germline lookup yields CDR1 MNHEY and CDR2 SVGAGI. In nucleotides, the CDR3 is TGTGCCAGCAGTCCGACAGGGGGGTACGAGCAGTACTTC. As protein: CASSPTGGYEQYF.

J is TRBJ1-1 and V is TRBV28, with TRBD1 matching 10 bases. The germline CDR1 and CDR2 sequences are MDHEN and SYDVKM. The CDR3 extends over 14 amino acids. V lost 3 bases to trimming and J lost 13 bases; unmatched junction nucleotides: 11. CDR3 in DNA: TGTGCCAGCAGTTTGGCAGGGACAGGGGTTCGGGTTTTCTTT. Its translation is CASSLAGTGVRVFF.

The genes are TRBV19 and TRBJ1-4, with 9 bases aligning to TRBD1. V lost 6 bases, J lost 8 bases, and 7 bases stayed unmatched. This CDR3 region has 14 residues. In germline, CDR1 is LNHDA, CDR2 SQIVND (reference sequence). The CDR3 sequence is CASRPDRGREKLFF. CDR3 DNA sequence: TGTGCCAGTAGGCCGGACAGGGGAAGGGAAAAACTGTTTTTT.

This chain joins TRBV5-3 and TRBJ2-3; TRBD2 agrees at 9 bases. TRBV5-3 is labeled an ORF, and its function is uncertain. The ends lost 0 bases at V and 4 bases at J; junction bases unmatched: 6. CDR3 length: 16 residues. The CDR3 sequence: CARSLVGSGGPDTQYF. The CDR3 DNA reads TGTGCCAGAAGCTTGGTTGGTAGCGGGGGACCAGATACGCAGTATTTT.

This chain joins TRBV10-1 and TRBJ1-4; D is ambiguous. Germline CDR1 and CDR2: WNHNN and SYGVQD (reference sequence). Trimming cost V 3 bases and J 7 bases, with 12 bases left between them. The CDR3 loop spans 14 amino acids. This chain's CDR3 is CASSDGGMGEKLFF. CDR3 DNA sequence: TGCGCCAGCAGTGACGGAGGAATGGGTGAAAAACTGTTTTTT.

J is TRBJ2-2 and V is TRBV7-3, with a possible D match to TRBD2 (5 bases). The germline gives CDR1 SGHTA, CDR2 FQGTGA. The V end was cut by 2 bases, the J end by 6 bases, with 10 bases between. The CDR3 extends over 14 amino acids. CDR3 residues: CASSLQRGSGELFF. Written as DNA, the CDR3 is TGTGCCAGCAGCTTACAACGAGGGTCCGGGGAGCTGTTTTTT.

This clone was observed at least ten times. CDR3 sequence: CASSTDGGATEAFF. CDR3 nucleotide sequence: TGTGCCAGCAGCACCGACGGGGGAGCAACTGAAGCTTTCTTT. V usage is TRBV5-6 and J usage is TRBJ1-1; maybe TRBD1 (5 bases). Germline CDR1 is SGHDT and CDR2 is YYEEEE. The CDR3 is 14 amino acids. The V end was cut by 4 bases, the J end by 5 bases, with 15 bases between.

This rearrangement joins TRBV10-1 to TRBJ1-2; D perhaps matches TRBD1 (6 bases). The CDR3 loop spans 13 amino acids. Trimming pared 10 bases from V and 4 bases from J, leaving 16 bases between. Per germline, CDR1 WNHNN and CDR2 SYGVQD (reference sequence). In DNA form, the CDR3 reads TGCGCCACGGGGACATCTAGACCCTATGGCTACACCTTC. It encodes CATGTSRPYGYTF.

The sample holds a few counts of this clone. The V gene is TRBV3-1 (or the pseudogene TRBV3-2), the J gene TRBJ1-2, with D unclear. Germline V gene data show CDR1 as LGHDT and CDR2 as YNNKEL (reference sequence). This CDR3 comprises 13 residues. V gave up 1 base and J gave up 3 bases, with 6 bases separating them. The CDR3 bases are TGTGCCAGCAGCCAAGTTAGCCACTATGGCTACACCTTC. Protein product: CASSQVSHYGYTF.

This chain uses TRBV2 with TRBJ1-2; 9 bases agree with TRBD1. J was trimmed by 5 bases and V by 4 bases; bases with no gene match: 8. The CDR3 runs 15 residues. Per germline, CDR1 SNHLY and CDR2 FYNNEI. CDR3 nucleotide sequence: TGTGCCAGCAGTGCCGGGACAGGGTTTTTTTATGGCTACACCTTC. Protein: CASSAGTGFFYGYTF.

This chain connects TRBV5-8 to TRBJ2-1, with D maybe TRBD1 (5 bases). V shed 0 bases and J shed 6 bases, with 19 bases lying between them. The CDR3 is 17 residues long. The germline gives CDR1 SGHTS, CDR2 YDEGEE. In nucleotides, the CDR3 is TGTGCCAGCAGCTTGGCCAGGGATATTCGATCAGGCAATGAGCAGTTCTTC. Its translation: CASSLARDIRSGNEQFF.

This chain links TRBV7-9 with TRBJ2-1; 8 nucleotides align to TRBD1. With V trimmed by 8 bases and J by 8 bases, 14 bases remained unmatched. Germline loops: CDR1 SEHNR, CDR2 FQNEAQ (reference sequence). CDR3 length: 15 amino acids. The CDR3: CASSVTGAGVDEQFF. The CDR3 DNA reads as TGTGCCAGCTCGGTGACAGGGGCCGGGGTGGATGAGCAGTTCTTC.

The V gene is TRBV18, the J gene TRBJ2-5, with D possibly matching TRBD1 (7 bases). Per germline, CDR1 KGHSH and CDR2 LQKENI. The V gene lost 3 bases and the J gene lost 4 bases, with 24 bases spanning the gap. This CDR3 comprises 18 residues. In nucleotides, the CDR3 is TGTGCCAGCTCACCGATACGGGAGACAGGGCGAGTATTAGAGACCCAGTACTTC. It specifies CASSPIRETGRVLETQYF.

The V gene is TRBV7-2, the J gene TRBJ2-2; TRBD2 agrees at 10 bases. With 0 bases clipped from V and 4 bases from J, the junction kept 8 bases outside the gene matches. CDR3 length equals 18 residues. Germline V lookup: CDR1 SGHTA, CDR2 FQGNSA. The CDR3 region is CASSLAPSGGVGTGELFF. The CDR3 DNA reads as TGTGCCAGCAGCTTAGCGCCTAGCGGGGGAGTAGGCACCGGGGAGCTGTTTTTT.

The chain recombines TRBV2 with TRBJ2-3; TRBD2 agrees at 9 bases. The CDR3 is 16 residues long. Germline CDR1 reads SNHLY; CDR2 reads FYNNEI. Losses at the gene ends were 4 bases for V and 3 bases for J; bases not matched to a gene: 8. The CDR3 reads CASSARTSVGTDTQYF. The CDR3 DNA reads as TGTGCCAGCAGTGCGAGGACTAGCGTTGGGACAGATACGCAGTATTTT.